This T cell receptor beta chain emerged from a study of human T cells and chemical hapten exposure. The CDR3 is 12 residues long. Germline V CDR1 and CDR2: MNHNY, SVGAGI (reference sequence). Trimming cost V 4 bases and J 12 bases, with 13 bases left between them. With regard to this clonotype: Its antigen remains unidentified.

A single record per CDR3 protein comes from TCRdb applying MiXCR to the RACE reads. The sample includes approximately 100,000 distinct CDR3 sequences, 9.5% to 15% seen only once; the top ten take 1.6%. Time point in this sample: pre-sensitization, week 0. Treatment of the sample: therapeutic diphenylcyclopropenone sensitization with weekly scalp DPC. The total RNA was obtained from whole blood that was not fractionated. General observations from the study: PT1 expanded TCR numbers rose with patch test score. The study found expanded TCRs formed significantly more large CDR3 similarity clusters than controls. TCRs whose frequency exceeded 1 in 1000 remained the same following DPC sensitization.

The clonotype originates from a woman between 50 and 59 years old with alopecia areata. Some clones in this sample may be carry-over from other donors' samples. The starting material was whole blood, obtained in connection with sensitization to the hapten diphenylcyclopropenone (DPC). The gene calls are TRBV6-6 and TRBJ1-3; no firm D call. For the CDR3, the DNA is TGTGCCAGCAGTTTCCGGCTCCAGTACATATATTTT. Protein product: CASSFRLQYIYF.